This passage covers 26 T cell receptor beta chains from one sample sequenced in a study of blood T cell repertoires in COVID-19. Profiled with immunoSEQ multiplex PCR; TCRdb holds only in-frame clones, not every one. The data contain around 61,000 clones, around nine tenths of them singletons. Input material: peripheral blood. Receptors were obtained from a man in his sixties with acute or convalescent COVID-19.

The V gene is TRBV10-2, the J gene TRBJ2-7, with 11 bases lining up with TRBD1. Germline assignment: CDR1 WSHSY and CDR2 SAAADI. With V trimmed by 5 bases and J by 6 bases, 6 bases remained unmatched. CDR3 length: 14 amino acids. CDR3 sequence (DNA): TGCGCCAGCAGTATCGGACAGGGGGCGATCGAGCAGTACTTC. It yields the protein CASSIGQGAIEQYF.

The rearrangement links TRBV11-2 to TRBJ2-1; tentatively, D is TRBD2 (6 bases). V lost 0 bases, J lost 4 bases, and 10 bases lay in between. This CDR3 has 15 residues. Germline V lookup: CDR1 SGHAT, CDR2 FQNNGV. The CDR3 region has the DNA TGTGCCAGCAGCTTAGATCGAAGCGGGTACAATGAGCAGTTCTTC. Protein sequence: CASSLDRSGYNEQFF.

This clone has just a few counts. The chain has TRBV3-1 (or the pseudogene TRBV3-2) and TRBJ2-7, with 7 bases aligning to TRBD1. The CDR3 has 12 amino acids. V was clipped by 5 bases and J by 9 bases; unmatched bases: 7. Germline loops: CDR1 LGHDT, CDR2 YNNKEL (reference sequence). This CDR3 is CASSTGALGQYF. The CDR3 DNA follows: TGTGCCAGCAGCACAGGGGCCCTTGGGCAGTACTTC.

The chain joins TRBV29-1 to TRBJ1-2; possibly TRBD1 for D (6 bases). This CDR3 is 12 amino acids long. The V gene's germline CDR1 is SQVTM and CDR2 ANQGSEA. V was cut by 3 bases and J by 4 bases, with 9 bases left in between. CDR3 DNA: TGCAGCGTTGAGAACAGGGTCTATGGCTACACCTTC. Translation: CSVENRVYGYTF.

The CDR3 is CASSGGQSNNSPLHF. The CDR3 region has the DNA TGTGCCAGCAGTGGGGGACAGAGTAATAATTCACCCCTCCACTTT. The chain links TRBV2 to TRBJ1-6, with 7 positions matching TRBD1. V lost 4 bases and J lost 5; bases outside the gene matches: 5. This CDR3 spans 15 amino acids. Germline CDR1 reads SNHLY; CDR2 reads FYNNEI.

The CDR3 protein is CASSAPRTRTGELFF. The DNA of the CDR3 is TGTGCCAGTAGTGCCCCACGGACACGTACCGGGGAGCTGTTTTTT. The genes are TRBV19 and TRBJ2-2, with D possibly matching TRBD1 (5 bases). Germline V gives CDR1 LNHDA, CDR2 SQIVND (reference sequence). V was shortened by 5 bases and J by 5 bases, with 15 bases between the two germline ends. The CDR3 extends over 15 amino acids.

The count of this clone is one. The chain employs TRBV27 and TRBJ1-2, with unresolved D. Germline V gene lookup returns CDR1 MNHEY and CDR2 SMNVEV (reference sequence). The CDR3 is 16 residues long. Trimming cost V 0 bases and J 4 bases, with 15 bases left between them. The DNA for the CDR3 is TGTGCCAGCAGTTTATCTTTGGGCAGGATGACCTATGGCTACACCTTC. Translation: CASSLSLGRMTYGYTF.

The chain employs TRBV4-1 and TRBJ2-1; 8 bases are a match to TRBD2. The V gene end was trimmed by 0 bases and the J gene end by 9 bases; junction bases not matched to a gene: 7. CDR3 length: 15 amino acids. Per germline, CDR1 MGHRA and CDR2 YSYEKL. The CDR3 protein is CASSQDTGGRGEQFF. The CDR3 nucleotides read TGCGCCAGCAGCCAAGATACGGGGGGGCGGGGTGAGCAGTTCTTC.

This clone was found once. V is TRBV24-1 and J is TRBJ2-7, with D possibly matching TRBD2 (5 bases). Trimming took off 4 bases at V and 3 bases at J, with 9 bases between the two ends. Germline V gene sequence: CDR1 KGHDR, CDR2 SFDVKD. This CDR3 contains 13 residues. The CDR3 sequence: CATSDPGNYEQYF. The CDR3, as DNA: TGTGCCACCAGTGACCCCGGGAACTACGAGCAGTACTTC.

The chain carries TRBV5-1 and TRBJ1-2; 8 bases align to TRBD1. The germline gives CDR1 SGHRS, CDR2 YFSETQ. This CDR3 has 13 residues. Trimming removed 5 bases from V and 6 bases from J; junction bases left unmatched: 6. The CDR3 nucleotides are TGCGCCAGCAGACGGGACAGGTCGGATGGCTACACCTTC. The encoded protein is CASRRDRSDGYTF.

V usage is TRBV11-2 and J usage is TRBJ2-5; D gene unclear. V lost 5 bases to trimming and J lost 0 bases, with 7 bases between them. The CDR3 totals 13 residues. Germline V gives CDR1 SGHAT, CDR2 FQNNGV. The CDR3 coding sequence is TGTGCCAGCAGCACACGTTACCAAGAGACCCAGTACTTC. Translation gives CASSTRYQETQYF.

The V and J genes are TRBV4-1 and TRBJ1-4, with 9 bases aligning to TRBD1. Germline assignment: CDR1 MGHRA and CDR2 YSYEKL. J was trimmed by 6 bases and V by 3 bases; bases with no gene match: 5. This CDR3 has 15 residues. Here the CDR3 DNA reads TGCGCCAGCAGCCAGATACAGGGGGCACATGAAAAACTGTTTTTT. Amino acid sequence: CASSQIQGAHEKLFF.

The rearrangement uses TRBV27 and TRBJ2-6; D may be TRBD1 (5 bases). V was shortened by 6 bases and J by 0 bases, with 12 bases between the two germline ends. The CDR3 extends over 16 amino acids. The germline gives CDR1 MNHEY, CDR2 SMNVEV (reference sequence). The CDR3 region is CASSLQVLSGANVLTF. The CDR3 bases are TGTGCCAGCAGCCTACAGGTGCTCTCTGGGGCCAACGTCCTGACTTTC.

This chain joins TRBV25-1 and TRBJ1-6; 8 positions agree with TRBD1. The CDR3 length is 16 residues. V was pared by 4 bases and J by 7 bases, with 9 bases of the junction left unmatched. Germline V CDR1 and CDR2: MGHDK, SYGVNS. CDR3 DNA sequence: TGTGCCAGCAGTGGATGGCCGGGACAGGTGAATTCACCCCTCCACTTT. Its translation: CASSGWPGQVNSPLHF.

The rearrangement links TRBV4-1 to TRBJ1-5; 8 bases fit TRBD1. The CDR3 is made up of 17 amino acids. The V gene end was trimmed by 0 bases and the J gene end by 5 bases; junction bases not matched to a gene: 9. Germline V gives CDR1 MGHRA, CDR2 YSYEKL. The CDR3, as DNA: TGCGCCAGCAGCCAAGATGGCGACAGGGGTTTTGATCAGCCCCAGCATTTT. It specifies CASSQDGDRGFDQPQHF.

The gene calls are TRBV28 and TRBJ1-3, with a tentative D call TRBD1 (5 bases). V was pared by 3 bases and J by 4 bases, with 13 bases between. This CDR3 is 15 amino acids long. CDR1 MDHEN and CDR2 SYDVKM come from the germline V gene. In DNA, the CDR3 is TGTGCCAGCAGTTTTCGCAGGGTATCAGGAAACACCATATATTTT. The encoded protein is CASSFRRVSGNTIYF. Together with reference TRBV28 and TRBJ1-3, the CDR3 gives the full variable domain: DVKVTQSSRYLVKRTGEKVFLECVQDMDHENMFWYRQDPGLGLRLIYFSYDVKMKEKGDIPEGYSVSREKKERFSLILESASTNQTSMYLCASSFRRVSGNTIYFGEGSWLTVV.

The chain combines TRBV6-5 with TRBJ1-3; no clear D. V was clipped by 8 bases and J by 4 bases, with 12 bases between them. The CDR3 has 13 amino acids. Germline V gene sequence: CDR1 MNHEY, CDR2 SVGAGI. CDR3 region: CASAPGRGNTIYF. In DNA form, the CDR3 reads TGTGCCAGCGCCCCGGGTAGAGGAAACACCATATATTTT.

V usage is TRBV6-5 and J usage is TRBJ1-2; weak D call: TRBD1 (5 bases). The CDR3 sequence is 14 residues long. Germline V CDR1 and CDR2: MNHEY, SVGAGI. V was shortened by 7 bases and J by 2 bases, with 14 bases between the two germline ends. CDR3 protein: CASKLDTQNYGYTF. CDR3 coding DNA: TGTGCCAGCAAATTGGACACTCAGAACTATGGCTACACCTTC.

This clone was observed a few times. The chain couples TRBV2 to TRBJ2-3; D is unclear. The CDR3 consists of 13 residues. V was shortened by 9 bases and J by 0 bases, with 10 bases between the two germline ends. Germline CDR1 and CDR2: SNHLY and FYNNEI. CDR3 DNA: TGTGCCAGGTCCGGCGGCAGCACAGATACGCAGTATTTT. The encoded protein is CARSGGSTDTQYF.

The CDR3 reads CASSSTVTNEKLFF. The CDR3 bases are TGTGCCAGCAGCTCGACAGTTACTAATGAAAAACTGTTTTTT. This chain joins TRBV5-4 and TRBJ1-4, with D maybe TRBD1 (5 bases). The germline V and J ends were trimmed by 3 bases and 2 bases, with 8 bases remaining between them. The CDR3 is 14 residues long. The germline V gene encodes CDR1 SGHNT and CDR2 YYREEE (reference sequence).

The CDR3 nucleotides are TGTGCCAGCAGCTTGGTGCCGGGGTTAAACACTGAAGCTTTCTTT. The encoded protein is CASSLVPGLNTEAFF. This chain connects TRBV5-6 to TRBJ1-1; D is undetermined. This CDR3 comprises 15 residues. Germline V gene lookup returns CDR1 SGHDT and CDR2 YYEEEE. The V end lost 0 bases, the J end lost 2 bases, and 11 bases lay between the germline ends.

The CDR3 nucleotides read TGTGCCAGCAGCCGGGACAGGGGGGGAGAGACCCAGTACTTC. Amino acid sequence: CASSRDRGGETQYF. This chain links TRBV25-1 with TRBJ2-5, with 11 bases matching TRBD1. The CDR3 has 14 residues. With V trimmed by 6 bases and J by 4 bases, 4 bases remained unmatched. Germline-derived CDR1 and CDR2 are MGHDK and SYGVNS.

The chain is built from TRBV6-5 and TRBJ2-7; no definite D call. V was shortened by 2 bases and J by 7 bases, with 12 bases between the two germline ends. CDR1 MNHEY and CDR2 SVGAGI come from the germline V gene. The CDR3 has 13 amino acids. This CDR3 is CASSYPPPREQYF. As DNA, the CDR3 is TGTGCCAGCAGTTACCCTCCCCCCCGGGAGCAGTACTTC.

The CDR3 loop reads CASSPLSYEQYF. DNA of the CDR3: TGTGCCAGCTCACCCCTTTCCTACGAGCAGTACTTC. This chain uses TRBV18 with TRBJ2-7; D is uncertain. Germline V gives CDR1 KGHSH, CDR2 LQKENI. This CDR3 comprises 12 residues. Deletions cut 3 bases from V and 1 base from J, with 4 bases between.

The CDR3 region has the DNA TGTGCCAGCAGTGGTGGGACAGGGGGCTCTGGAAACACCATATATTTT. Translation gives CASSGGTGGSGNTIYF. The chain couples TRBV2 to TRBJ1-3; TRBD1 matches at 11 bases. Germline assignment: CDR1 SNHLY and CDR2 FYNNEI. There are 16 residues in the CDR3. J was trimmed by 0 bases and V by 4 bases; bases with no gene match: 2.

In this sample, this clone turned up once. V usage is TRBV30 and J usage is TRBJ1-2, with TRBD1 as a possible D gene (6 bases). With 1 base removed from V and 3 bases from J, the gap between germline ends came to 12 bases. This CDR3 contains 14 residues. Germline V gene lookup returns CDR1 GTSNPN and CDR2 SVGIG (reference sequence). In DNA form, the CDR3 reads TGTGCCTGGAGTGGGGTGGGGGCTCACTATGGCTACACCTTC. It codes for CAWSGVGAHYGYTF.